These 28 T cell receptor beta chains were all obtained from the same sample, sequenced in a study of CD8+CD57+ T cells in acquired aplastic anemia. Individuals selected for sequencing had exhibited CD8+CD57+ cell expansion on flow cytometry. The study profiled TCR beta VDJ and CDR3 using genomic DNA as template. TCRdb used MiXCR to reprocess the reads, holding one entry per CDR3 protein. The sample carries under 150,000 distinct CDR3 sequences, approximately 40% recorded once. The source material was sorted CD4+, CD8+, or CD8+CD57+ T cells (not recorded which) from PBMCs. Receptor source: a human donor with aplastic anemia.

The chain carries TRBV20-1 and TRBJ1-2, with a weak D call TRBD1 (5 bases). The CDR3 totals 11 residues. Germline values: CDR1 DFQATT, CDR2 SNEGSKA (reference sequence). The ends were cut back, 6 bases at V and 3 bases at J, with 8 bases in the middle. The CDR3 sequence is CSAGVDYGYTF. The CDR3 coding sequence is TGCAGTGCAGGGGTTGACTATGGCTACACCTTC.

This rearrangement joins TRBV7-2 to TRBJ2-5; D is ambiguous. Germline-derived CDR1 and CDR2 are SGHTA and FQGNSA. CDR3 length: 13 residues. Trimming cost V 3 bases and J 0 bases, with 5 bases left between them. CDR3 in amino acids: CASSFVHQETQYF. CDR3 nucleotides: TGTGCCAGCAGCTTCGTACACCAAGAGACCCAGTACTTC.

This clonotype was seen only a few times. This chain links TRBV25-1 with TRBJ2-7; 9 nucleotides agree with TRBD1. This CDR3 contains 15 residues. Germline V lookup: CDR1 MGHDK, CDR2 SYGVNS. V dropped 3 bases and J dropped 4; count of bases not matched to a gene: 7. CDR3 sequence (DNA): TGTGCCAGCAGTGACCCGGGACAGGGTTCTTACGAGCAGTACTTC. It yields the protein CASSDPGQGSYEQYF.

Many counts were recorded for this clonotype. This sequence joins TRBV7-2 and TRBJ1-3; D might be TRBD1 (6 bases). This CDR3 is built from 14 residues. Germline V CDR1 and CDR2: SGHTA, FQGNSA. Trimming left V 1 base short and J 4 bases short, with 8 bases between. The CDR3 nucleotides are TGTGCCAGCAGCTTAGACAGGGCCGGAAACACCATATATTTT. This sequence encodes CASSLDRAGNTIYF.

This clonotype was detected ten times or more. CDR3 sequence (DNA): TGTGCCAGCAGCTTACCGGTGTCTGAAGCTTTCTTT. Protein product: CASSLPVSEAFF. The chain is built from TRBV7-9 and TRBJ1-1; no firm D call. Germline CDR1 SEHNR, CDR2 FQNEAQ (reference sequence). Trimming removed 2 bases at V and 6 bases at J, with 7 bases between. The CDR3 extends over 12 amino acids.

This clonotype was counted many times. The rearrangement joins TRBV20-1 to TRBJ2-1; TRBD2 matches at 9 bases. Germline CDR1 and CDR2: DFQATT and SNEGSKA (reference sequence). Trimming removed 0 bases from V and 6 bases from J; junction bases left unmatched: 6. The CDR3 loop spans 15 amino acids. The CDR3 DNA reads TGCAGTGCTAGAGAATCAGCGGGGGGACCCAATGAGCAGTTCTTC. Its translation: CSARESAGGPNEQFF.

This clonotype was seen repeatedly, ten times or more. The chain is built from TRBV11-2 and TRBJ1-1; 7 bases fit TRBD1. Unmatched junction bases numbered 3, after V lost 5 bases and J lost 3 bases. The CDR3 has 13 residues. The germline CDR1 and CDR2 sequences are SGHAT and FQNNGV. CDR3 nucleotide sequence: TGTGCCAGCAGCAACCAGGGGGACACTGAAGCTTTCTTT. Its protein is CASSNQGDTEAFF.

About this clonotype itself: A much bigger clone sits one base away, suggesting this may be a read error. The V gene is TRBV6-5, the J gene TRBJ2-7; tentatively, D is TRBD1 (6 bases). This CDR3 spans 14 amino acids. Germline assignment: CDR1 MNHEY and CDR2 SVGAGI. CDR3 residues: CASSSSGALYKQYF. CDR3 DNA: TGTGCCAGCAGTTCGTCAGGGGCCCTCTACAAGCAGTACTTC.

This rearrangement joins TRBV19 to TRBJ2-1, with TRBD2 matching over 16 bases. The CDR3 runs 17 residues. Germline V gives CDR1 LNHDA, CDR2 SQIVND (reference sequence). Trimming removed 6 bases from V and 8 bases from J; junction bases left unmatched: 10. DNA for the CDR3: TGTGCCAGTAGGGGACTAGCGGGGGGGCAAATTTTCGATGAGCAGTTCTTC. It encodes CASRGLAGGQIFDEQFF.

The chain carries TRBV12-3 or TRBV12-4 and TRBJ1-2, with 8 bases that match TRBD1. V was pared by 4 bases and J by 7 bases, with 5 bases of the junction left unmatched. The CDR3 is 13 amino acids. CDR3 sequence reads: CASSSGTGGGYTF. The CDR3 DNA reads TGTGCCAGCAGTTCAGGGACAGGTGGTGGCTACACCTTC.

As concerns this clonotype: This could be a read error, since a much larger clone is one nucleotide away. The chain employs TRBV12-3 or TRBV12-4 and TRBJ2-3, with D possibly matching TRBD1 (5 bases). CDR3 length: 14 residues. CDR3 DNA sequence: TGTGCCCGCAGTTTGGGGCCACGCCTAGGTACGCAGTATTTT. Amino acid sequence: CARSLGPRLGTQYF.

This clonotype occurred many times. This rearrangement joins TRBV6-1 to TRBJ1-6; 9 bases agree with TRBD1. J lost 8 bases, V lost 4 bases, and 3 bases had no gene match. The length of the CDR3 is 14 residues. CDR1 and CDR2 (germline): MNHNS, SASEGT. CDR3 loop: CASSAGQGDSPLHF. The CDR3 DNA sequence: TGTGCCAGCAGTGCGGGACAGGGTGATTCACCCCTCCACTTT.

This clonotype was found many times. For the CDR3, the DNA is TGCAGTGCTAGAGACGGGGCCTCCTCTGGAAACACCATATATTTT. Translation: CSARDGASSGNTIYF. The chain is built from TRBV20-1 and TRBJ1-3, with D possibly TRBD1 on 5 matching bases. V gave up 0 bases and J gave up 0 bases, with 9 bases separating them. CDR1 DFQATT and CDR2 SNEGSKA come from the germline V gene (reference sequence). The length of the CDR3 is 15 residues.

This clonotype occurred many times. This sequence joins TRBV29-1 and TRBJ2-1; D might be TRBD1 (6 bases). This CDR3 has 14 amino acids. The V end was cut by 3 bases, the J end by 5 bases, with 14 bases between. Germline V CDR1 and CDR2: SQVTM, ANQGSEA. The CDR3 here is CSVEGWDINNEQFF. DNA for the CDR3: TGCAGCGTTGAGGGGTGGGACATCAACAATGAGCAGTTCTTC.

In the case of this clonotype: This clone may be a read error of a much larger clone one base away. This CDR3 reads CSARDRRTTSNQPRHF. CDR3 coding DNA: TGCAGTGCTAGAGATCGGAGGACAACTAGCAATCAGCCCCGGCATTTT. The rearrangement joins TRBV20-1 to TRBJ1-5; D perhaps matches TRBD1 (5 bases). The CDR3 is 16 residues long. Germline V gives CDR1 DFQATT, CDR2 SNEGSKA (reference sequence).

Details on this clonotype: This may come from a read error, since a much larger clone is one base off. The gene calls are TRBV6-5 and TRBJ1-2; D is perhaps TRBD1 (6 bases). The V gene lost 1 base and the J gene lost 2 bases, with 20 bases spanning the gap. The CDR3 extends over 18 amino acids. Germline V CDR1 and CDR2: MNHEY, SVGAGI. This CDR3 is CASSYFGLTGGPNYGYTF. The CDR3 nucleotides read TGTGCCAGCAGTTACTTCGGACTCACGGGGGGCCCCAACTATGGCTACACCTTC.

This clonotype has just one count. This chain links TRBV28 with TRBJ1-1; the D is unclear. The CDR3 sequence is 13 residues long. V was trimmed by 1 base and J by 0 bases, leaving 3 bases between them. CDR1 is MDHEN and CDR2 is SYDVKM in the germline V gene. The CDR3 sequence is CASSLLLNTEAFF. In DNA, the CDR3 is TGTGCCAGCAGTTTATTGTTGAACACTGAAGCTTTCTTT.

This clonotype was detected many times. V usage is TRBV5-1 and J usage is TRBJ1-1, with D possibly TRBD1 on 6 matching bases. The CDR3 spans 13 residues. Looked up from germline, CDR1 is SGHRS and CDR2 is YFSETQ. Trimming removed 3 bases at V and 4 bases at J, with 10 bases between. The DNA of the CDR3 is TGCGCCAGCAGCTCTGGACAGAGCACTGAAGCTTTCTTT. Protein product: CASSSGQSTEAFF.

The CDR3 spells CASSLWGGPYEQYF. In DNA form, the CDR3 reads TGTGCCAGCAGCTTATGGGGCGGTCCCTACGAGCAGTACTTC. V usage is TRBV7-9 and J usage is TRBJ2-7; perhaps TRBD1 as D (5 bases). Germline loops: CDR1 SEHNR, CDR2 FQNEAQ (reference sequence). V lost 2 bases, J lost 2 bases, and 10 bases lay in between. This CDR3 is built from 14 residues.

Concerning this clonotype: A much larger clone lies a single base off, so this may be a read error. The rearrangement uses TRBV5-1 and TRBJ2-5, with unresolved D. The germline V gene encodes CDR1 SGHRS and CDR2 YFSETQ. The CDR3 totals 14 residues. The CDR3: CASGLAALQETQYF. DNA of the CDR3: TGCGCCAGCGGCTTGGCGGCTCTCCAAGAGACCCAGTACTTC.

The chain combines TRBV10-2 with TRBJ2-7; no clear D. CDR3 length: 12 amino acids. Deletions cut 2 bases from V and 7 bases from J, with 9 bases between. Germline V lookup: CDR1 WSHSY, CDR2 SAAADI. CDR3 nucleotides: TGCGCCAGCAGTGAGCCGATGGGAGAGCAGTACTTC. It translates to CASSEPMGEQYF.

This clonotype has ten or more counts. The CDR3 nucleotides read TGTGCCAGCAGTCCGACGCCCGGGGAGCCCCAGCATTTT. Protein: CASSPTPGEPQHF. This chain joins TRBV6-1 and TRBJ1-5, with D unresolved. Germline CDR1 MNHNS, CDR2 SASEGT. The CDR3 spans 13 residues. V was trimmed by 5 bases and J by 8 bases, leaving 13 bases between them.

This clonotype was seen only once. The CDR3 region is CASSILGQALNYGYTF. CDR3 in DNA: TGCGCCAGCAGCATACTAGGACAGGCCCTTAACTATGGCTACACCTTC. This sequence joins TRBV5-1 and TRBJ1-2; TRBD1 matches 7 bases. The trim removed 4 bases at V and 1 base at J, leaving 10 bases unmatched. The CDR3 has 16 residues. The germline V gene has CDR1 SGHRS and CDR2 YFSETQ.

CDR3 region: CASSRIGQGATGANVLTF. CDR3 nucleotide sequence: TGTGCCAGCTCACGGATTGGGCAGGGGGCTACTGGGGCCAACGTCCTGACTTTC. The chain recombines TRBV18 with TRBJ2-6; TRBD1 matches 8 bases. CDR1 is KGHSH, CDR2 LQKENI, per germline. There are 18 residues in the CDR3. J lost 2 bases, V lost 4 bases, and 10 bases had no gene match.

The sample holds many counts of this clonotype. This chain joins TRBV3-1 and TRBJ1-2; TRBD1 matches 8 bases. The CDR3 spans 13 residues. Germline CDR1 is LGHDT and CDR2 is YNNKEL (reference sequence). J gave up 8 bases and V 1 base, and 3 bases lay outside the gene matches. The CDR3 here is CASSQGTGFGYTF. In DNA form, the CDR3 reads TGTGCCAGCAGCCAAGGGACAGGGTTCGGCTACACCTTC.

This chain connects TRBV7-6 to TRBJ2-5, with unresolved D. With 5 bases removed from V and 0 bases from J, the gap between germline ends came to 13 bases. Germline CDR1 reads SGHVS; CDR2 reads FNYEAQ. The CDR3 is made up of 15 amino acids. This CDR3 is CASSLQAGYQETQYF. The CDR3 nucleotides read TGTGCCAGCAGCCTTCAAGCCGGTTACCAAGAGACCCAGTACTTC.

The CDR3 here is CASSPVRGKNTEAFF. CDR3 in DNA: TGTGCCAGCAGCCCTGTAAGGGGGAAGAACACTGAAGCTTTCTTT. The chain carries TRBV19 and TRBJ1-1, with D perhaps TRBD1 (6 bases). V was trimmed by 9 bases and J by 1 base, leaving 18 bases between them. Per germline, CDR1 LNHDA and CDR2 SQIVND (reference sequence). CDR3 length equals 15 residues.

This clonotype was seen only a few times. This rearrangement joins TRBV20-1 to TRBJ1-2; unclear D gene. V gave up 5 bases and J gave up 8 bases, with 21 bases separating them. The CDR3 loop spans 14 amino acids. CDR1 is DFQATT, CDR2 SNEGSKA, per germline (reference sequence). The CDR3 region has the DNA TGCAGTGCTGGGCAAGGCGAGGAGGCACGGGGCTACACCTTC. Amino acids: CSAGQGEEARGYTF.